The rows below give T cell receptor beta chains drawn from one sample of a study of naive and memory T cell subsets. Each CDR3 protein is one row after TCRdb ran MiXCR on the UMI-ligation and nested PCR reads. The profile shows under 150,000 distinct CDR3 sequences, approximately 21% of them singletons. Material for sequencing was naive CD8+ T cells from blood. Receptors were obtained from a human donor in good health. The CDR3 runs from the conserved cysteine through the conserved F or W. Fields, in order: J gene, clone size, V gene, D gene, CDR3 protein, CDR3 DNA. A D gene is named only where the DNA matches it firmly. Part of the rows lack a size; the others show once, few, many or a class for expanded clones.

j_call: TRBJ2-7; clone_size: few; v_call: TRBV29-1; d_call: TRBD2; cdr3_aa: CSVETSGSSYEQYF; cdr3_nt: TGCAGCGTTGAGACTAGCGGCAGTTCCTACGAGCAGTACTTC
j_call: TRBJ2-3; clone_size: .; v_call: TRBV13; d_call: TRBD2; cdr3_aa: CASSTLAGRSTDTQYF; cdr3_nt: TGTGCCAGCAGCACTCTAGCGGGACGGAGCACAGATACGCAGTATTTT
j_call: TRBJ2-1; clone_size: .; v_call: TRBV24-1; d_call: .; cdr3_aa: CATSGSSDEQFF; cdr3_nt: TGTGCCACCAGTGGCAGCTCCGATGAGCAGTTCTTC
j_call: TRBJ2-1; clone_size: .; v_call: TRBV24-1; d_call: .; cdr3_aa: CATSDDLDEQFF; cdr3_nt: TGTGCCACCAGTGATGACCTGGATGAGCAGTTCTTC
j_call: TRBJ2-7; clone_size: .; v_call: TRBV6-2/TRBV6-3; d_call: .; cdr3_aa: CAGGPAYEQYF; cdr3_nt: TGTGCCGGGGGGCCGGCCTACGAGCAGTACTTC
j_call: TRBJ2-3; clone_size: .; v_call: TRBV6-6; d_call: .; cdr3_aa: CASSYFLGPGEGTDTQYF; cdr3_nt: TGTGCCAGCAGTTACTTCCTCGGCCCTGGCGAGGGGACAGATACGCAGTATTTT
j_call: TRBJ2-7; clone_size: .; v_call: TRBV5-4; d_call: .; cdr3_aa: CASSWANSEQYF; cdr3_nt: TGTGCCAGCAGCTGGGCCAACAGCGAGCAGTACTTC
j_call: TRBJ2-7; clone_size: few; v_call: TRBV28; d_call: .; cdr3_aa: CASRAGTAVTYEQYF; cdr3_nt: TGTGCCAGCAGGGCCGGGACTGCAGTAACCTACGAGCAGTACTTC
j_call: TRBJ2-3; clone_size: few; v_call: TRBV4-2; d_call: .; cdr3_aa: CASSQDMGKADTQYF; cdr3_nt: TGTGCCAGCAGCCAAGATATGGGAAAGGCAGATACGCAGTATTTT
j_call: TRBJ1-4; clone_size: few; v_call: TRBV15; d_call: .; cdr3_aa: CATSRDKGDEKLFF; cdr3_nt: TGTGCCACCAGCAGAGACAAGGGGGATGAAAAACTGTTTTTT
j_call: TRBJ1-3; clone_size: .; v_call: TRBV6-5; d_call: .; cdr3_aa: CASSQSGGDTIYF; cdr3_nt: TGTGCCAGCAGCCAGTCCGGGGGAGACACCATATATTTT
j_call: TRBJ2-7; clone_size: few; v_call: TRBV18; d_call: TRBD1; cdr3_aa: CASSARDRGPSYEQYF; cdr3_nt: TGTGCCAGCTCAGCAAGGGACAGGGGACCCTCCTACGAGCAGTACTTC
j_call: TRBJ2-1; clone_size: few; v_call: TRBV4-1; d_call: .; cdr3_aa: CASSQDSASYNEQFF; cdr3_nt: TGCGCCAGCAGCCAAGATTCGGCCAGCTACAATGAGCAGTTCTTC